The 31 T cell receptor beta chains presented below share a single source sample, sequenced in a study of T cell responses to AZD1222 COVID-19 vaccine. Some clones are missing from TCRdb's copy, which holds only in-frame ones; the method was immunoSEQ multiplex PCR. The sample carries 95,000 or so clones, 85% to 90% recorded once. The sequencing used peripheral blood, collected on day 0 of AZD1222 vaccination. The receptors were sampled from an adult in good health.

The chain joins TRBV11-2 to TRBJ1-2, with D possibly matching TRBD1 (5 bases). From germline, CDR1 is SGHAT and CDR2 FQNNGV. Trimming removed 7 bases at V and 7 bases at J, with 16 bases between. The CDR3 covers 13 residues. The DNA of the CDR3 is TGTGCCAGCAAACCTGGGGGTTTCGTTGGCTACACCTTC. Translated, it gives CASKPGGFVGYTF.

This chain joins TRBV6-1 and TRBJ2-1, with 10 bases matching TRBD2. V was clipped by 2 bases and J by 9 bases; unmatched bases: 4. Germline V gene data show CDR1 as MNHNS and CDR2 as SASEGT. This CDR3 has 14 residues. The CDR3 spells CASSEKRGGPEQFF. The DNA for the CDR3 is TGTGCCAGCAGTGAAAAGCGGGGGGGCCCTGAGCAGTTCTTC.

The rearrangement links TRBV7-9 to TRBJ2-2, with 8 bases identical to TRBD2. This CDR3 comprises 16 residues. The germline gives CDR1 SEHNR, CDR2 FQNEAQ (reference sequence). The V gene end was trimmed by 4 bases and the J gene end by 5 bases; junction bases not matched to a gene: 9. CDR3 region: CASSSRGVAGTGELFF. Here the CDR3 DNA reads TGTGCCAGCAGCTCCCGTGGGGTAGCGGGAACCGGGGAGCTGTTTTTT.

The rearrangement links TRBV25-1 to TRBJ1-2; D is unclear. V gave up 1 base and J gave up 6 bases, with 9 bases separating them. This CDR3 comprises 13 residues. CDR1 is MGHDK and CDR2 is SYGVNS in the germline V gene. The CDR3 is CASSEFGVDGYTF. CDR3 DNA: TGTGCCAGCAGTGAATTTGGGGTGGATGGCTACACCTTC.

The rearrangement links TRBV5-1 to TRBJ2-5, with TRBD1 matching 7 bases. The CDR3 extends over 14 amino acids. Germline trimming cut 4 bases from V and 1 base from J; bases unmatched to any gene: 4. Per germline, CDR1 SGHRS and CDR2 YFSETQ. CDR3: CASSGGQLQETQYF. In DNA form, the CDR3 reads TGCGCCAGCAGCGGGGGACAGCTCCAAGAGACCCAGTACTTC.

This chain joins TRBV6-6 and TRBJ1-5; unclear D gene. With 6 bases removed from V and 4 bases from J, the gap between germline ends came to 19 bases. The CDR3 runs 16 residues. Germline V gene sequence: CDR1 MNHNY, CDR2 SVGAGI (reference sequence). CDR3: CASSEIYEQLNQPQHF. CDR3 in DNA: TGTGCCAGCAGCGAGATTTACGAACAGCTTAATCAGCCCCAGCATTTT.

The chain links TRBV9 to TRBJ2-3, with TRBD2 matching over 7 bases. V lost 1 base to trimming and J lost 4 bases; unmatched junction nucleotides: 9. From germline, CDR1 is SGDLS and CDR2 YYNGEE. The CDR3 has 16 amino acids. CDR3: CASSVYLRGSADTQYF. CDR3 nucleotides: TGTGCCAGCAGCGTATATTTGCGGGGGAGTGCAGATACGCAGTATTTT.

CDR3 sequence: CASSEGTIPDKSFF. Here the CDR3 DNA reads TGTGCCAGCAGTGAAGGGACAATCCCTGATAAGAGTTTCTTT. This sequence joins TRBV6-1 and TRBJ1-1, with D possibly being TRBD1 (5 bases). Germline CDR1 is MNHNS and CDR2 is SASEGT. V lost 1 base and J 13 bases, leaving 19 bases between the germline ends. This CDR3 is 14 amino acids long.

CDR3 DNA sequence: TGTGCCAGCAGCTTGGGGGACAGGGGACACTATGGCTACACCTTC. Amino acids: CASSLGDRGHYGYTF. This chain links TRBV5-6 with TRBJ1-2, with TRBD1 matching over 10 bases. CDR3 length equals 15 residues. V shed 0 bases and J 3 bases; nucleotides not matched to a gene: 2. The V gene's germline CDR1 is SGHDT and CDR2 YYEEEE.

The chain recombines TRBV7-9 with TRBJ2-1; D not resolved. The CDR3 has 12 amino acids. In germline, CDR1 is SEHNR, CDR2 FQNEAQ (reference sequence). The V end lost 2 bases, the J end lost 9 bases, and 8 bases lay between the germline ends. DNA for the CDR3: TGTGCCAGCAGCTTATCAGCCGGTGAGCAGTTCTTC. As protein: CASSLSAGEQFF.

The chain joins TRBV5-4 to TRBJ1-2; TRBD1 agrees at 12 bases. V lost 3 bases to trimming and J lost 5 bases; unmatched junction nucleotides: 5. Per germline, CDR1 SGHNT and CDR2 YYREEE (reference sequence). The CDR3 extends over 15 amino acids. Here the CDR3 DNA reads TGTGCCAGCAGCTGGGACAGGGGGCCAAATTATGGCTACACCTTC. Translated, it gives CASSWDRGPNYGYTF.

Concerning this clone itself: Because the CDR3's place on the DNA is in doubt, the DNA is left out and the CDR3 is given as listed by TCRdb. V is TRBV21-1 and J is TRBJ1-4. TRBV21-1 is assigned pseudogene status. The CDR3 has 19 amino acids, counting both end residues. The CDR3 reads CASSKVFGEGAQTNEKLFF.

The rearrangement uses TRBV5-1 and TRBJ2-2; perhaps TRBD2 as D (5 bases). This CDR3 region has 15 residues. V lost 0 bases, J lost 1 base, and 7 bases lay in between. CDR1 and CDR2 from the germline V gene are SGHRS and YFSETQ. The CDR3 reads CASSLAGRNTGELFF. The CDR3 coding sequence is TGCGCCAGCAGCTTGGCGGGAAGGAACACCGGGGAGCTGTTTTTT.

The chain employs TRBV6-5 and TRBJ2-6; D unclear. Per the germline V gene, CDR1 is MNHEY and CDR2 is SVGAGI. Trimming removed 8 bases from V and 1 base from J, with 12 bases in between. This CDR3 region has 15 residues. The CDR3 DNA reads TGTGCCAGCCCAGAGGTGGGGTCTGGGGCCAACGTCCTGACTTTC. Protein: CASPEVGSGANVLTF.

On this clone itself: Other DNA sequences from this sample encode an identical CDR3 as well. The rearrangement uses TRBV18 and TRBJ1-5; weak D call: TRBD1 (5 bases). The germline V and J ends were trimmed by 3 bases and 4 bases, with 7 bases remaining between them. This CDR3 spans 13 amino acids. CDR1 is KGHSH, CDR2 LQKENI, per germline. CDR3 in DNA: TGTGCCAGCTCACCGGGGGGGAATCAGCCCCAGCATTTT. Protein sequence: CASSPGGNQPQHF.

The chain combines TRBV5-1 with TRBJ2-3; D is unresolved. The V end was cut by 3 bases, the J end by 6 bases, with 11 bases between. CDR3 length: 13 amino acids. Per germline, CDR1 SGHRS and CDR2 YFSETQ. CDR3 in DNA: TGCGCCAGCAGCTCCTACGACCGGGATACGCAGTATTTT. Translating gives CASSSYDRDTQYF.

This clone occurred once. This rearrangement joins TRBV3-1 (or the pseudogene TRBV3-2) to TRBJ1-1; 8 nucleotides agree with TRBD1. The ends lost 6 bases at V and 3 bases at J; junction bases unmatched: 6. The CDR3 is made up of 14 amino acids. Germline CDR1 and CDR2: LGHDT and YNNKEL (reference sequence). The CDR3 bases are TGTGCCAGCAGGCAGGGGGCTATACACACTGAAGCTTTCTTT. It yields the protein CASRQGAIHTEAFF.

The chain carries TRBV6-5 and TRBJ1-4, with D uncertain. CDR3 length equals 14 residues. V shed 6 bases and J shed 1 base, with 9 bases lying between them. CDR1 is MNHEY and CDR2 is SVGAGI in the germline V gene. DNA of the CDR3: TGTGCCAGCAGCACCCGGGGAACTAATGAAAAACTGTTTTTT. It codes for CASSTRGTNEKLFF.

This sequence joins TRBV5-6 and TRBJ2-3, with D possibly TRBD1 on 5 matching bases. Trimming stripped 0 bases from V and 6 bases from J, with 8 bases between. Germline values: CDR1 SGHDT, CDR2 YYEEEE. The CDR3 sequence is 13 residues long. The CDR3 reads CASSLGRGDTQYF. In DNA, the CDR3 is TGTGCCAGCAGCTTGGGAAGGGGCGATACGCAGTATTTT.

This rearrangement joins TRBV6-5 to TRBJ2-3, with 7 bases identical to TRBD2. This CDR3 contains 15 residues. J lost 0 bases, V lost 5 bases, and 5 bases had no gene match. Germline lookup yields CDR1 MNHEY and CDR2 SVGAGI. The CDR3 sequence: CASSTRLASTDTQYF. The CDR3 nucleotides read TGTGCCAGCAGTACCAGACTAGCCAGCACAGATACGCAGTATTTT.

The J gene is TRBJ1-5, the V gene TRBV15; D is possibly TRBD1 (6 bases). The CDR3 extends over 14 amino acids. CDR1 is LNHNV, CDR2 YYDKDF, per germline (reference sequence). V lost 3 bases to trimming and J lost 6 bases, with 12 bases between them. CDR3 residues: CATSSTGMGQPQHF. The CDR3 DNA follows: TGTGCCACCAGCAGTACAGGGATGGGTCAGCCCCAGCATTTT.

V usage is TRBV4-1 and J usage is TRBJ1-2; D is perhaps TRBD1 (6 bases). The CDR3 has 18 residues. Germline V gene sequence: CDR1 MGHRA, CDR2 YSYEKL. V dropped 2 bases and J dropped 0 bases, with 19 bases sitting between them. The CDR3 DNA follows: TGCGCCAGCAGCCAACCTAAAGGGGGACAAGAAGCTAACTATGGCTACACCTTC. It is translated as CASSQPKGGQEANYGYTF.

The chain links TRBV11-2 to TRBJ2-1; 7 bases map to TRBD2. The CDR3 consists of 14 residues. The ends lost 7 bases at V and 4 bases at J; junction bases unmatched: 7. Germline CDR1 SGHAT, CDR2 FQNNGV. This CDR3 reads CASTYGRGYNEQFF. CDR3 bases: TGTGCCAGCACCTATGGGCGGGGGTACAATGAGCAGTTCTTC. Full variable domain (rest looked up from reference TRBV11-2 and TRBJ2-1): EAGVAQSPRYKIIEKRQSVAFWCNPISGHATLYWYQQILGQGPKLLIQFQNNGVVDDSQLPKDRFSAERLKGVDSTLKIQPAKLEDSAVYLCASTYGRGYNEQFFGPGTRLTVL.

The chain uses TRBV19 and TRBJ2-3, with 9 positions matching TRBD2. The germline gives CDR1 LNHDA, CDR2 SQIVND (reference sequence). The CDR3 loop spans 15 amino acids. V trimming: 7 bases; J trimming: 6 bases; junction bases outside the gene matches: 11. The DNA of the CDR3 is TGTGCCAGTATTGAAGGCAGCGGGGGGTTTGATACGCAGTATTTT. It translates to CASIEGSGGFDTQYF.

The chain combines TRBV2 with TRBJ1-1; D uncertain. Germline assignment: CDR1 SNHLY and CDR2 FYNNEI. The CDR3 runs to 12 residues. The germline V and J ends were trimmed by 2 bases and 5 bases, with 6 bases remaining between them. The CDR3 DNA follows: TGTGCCAGCAGTGAACAGAGGACTGAAGCTTTCTTT. It codes for CASSEQRTEAFF.

The chain joins TRBV12-3 or TRBV12-4 to TRBJ1-4; D is ambiguous. There are 12 residues in the CDR3. Trimming left V 3 bases short and J 4 bases short, with 3 bases between. The CDR3 DNA follows: TGTGCCAGCAGTTTTAATAATGAAAAACTGTTTTTT. Translation: CASSFNNEKLFF.

The J gene is TRBJ2-7, the V gene TRBV27; 8 bases line up with TRBD1. V lost 3 bases and J lost 9; bases outside the gene matches: 7. Germline CDR1 reads MNHEY; CDR2 reads SMNVEV (reference sequence). This CDR3 has 13 residues. CDR3 residues: CASSFTGQERQYF. CDR3 DNA sequence: TGTGCCAGCAGTTTTACGGGACAGGAAAGGCAGTACTTC.

This chain joins TRBV19 and TRBJ1-5, with unresolved D. This CDR3 is 16 amino acids long. Germline values: CDR1 LNHDA, CDR2 SQIVND (reference sequence). Deletions cut 3 bases from V and 4 bases from J, with 16 bases between. The CDR3 nucleotides are TGTGCCAGTAGTATGGAGGGCCGGCTGGGGAATCAGCCCCAGCATTTT. This translates into CASSMEGRLGNQPQHF.

The chain has TRBV6-2 or TRBV6-3 and TRBJ2-5; the D is unclear. The V gene lost 2 bases and the J gene lost 3 bases, with 7 bases spanning the gap. The CDR3 is 13 residues long. Per germline, CDR1 MNHEY and CDR2 SVGEGT. CDR3 DNA: TGTGCCAGCAGTTACGACGAAAAAGAGACCCAGTACTTC. It is translated as CASSYDEKETQYF.

With regard to this clone: A read error may account for a junction end that differs from germline. Distinct nucleotide sequences in the sample also encode this CDR3. This rearrangement joins TRBV12-3 or TRBV12-4 to TRBJ1-1; no definite D call. CDR3 length equals 12 residues. The CDR3 nucleotides are TGTGCCAGCAGTTTTGCCGCCACTGAGGCTTTCTTT. It codes for CASSFAATEAFF.

The chain links TRBV7-2 to TRBJ2-5, with a possible D match to TRBD2 (6 bases). V lost 3 bases and J lost 2, with 16 bases in between. The CDR3 is 16 residues long. From germline, CDR1 is SGHTA and CDR2 FQGNSA. The CDR3 reads CASSLATVGGQETQYF. The CDR3 region has the DNA TGTGCCAGCAGCTTGGCGACAGTTGGAGGGCAAGAGACCCAGTACTTC.